This entry features one T cell receptor beta chain sequence. The target antigen is unknown. This record comes from a study of blood T cells in healthy people across ages. Findings of the study overall: With unsorted PBMCs, a conclusive comparison of naive versus antigen-experienced cells was not possible. Donor CMV status was unknown, possibly confounding expanded clonotype changes.

Each sample gave at least 6 million isolated PBMCs. The CDR3 sequence is 14 residues long. V was trimmed by 4 bases and J by 1 base, leaving 10 bases between them. A second PCR, run for 7 to 11 cycles, used a sample-barcoded 5' primer plus a J-beta primer mix. TCRdb analysed the 5' RACE reads with MiXCR anew, one entry per CDR3 protein. Of 600,000 to 1,000,000 distinct CDR3 sequences listed, nearly 60% were seen once; the top ten hold 22%. The chain carries TRBV12-3 or TRBV12-4 and TRBJ1-2; a possible D gene is TRBD1 (6 bases). Sequences were obtained from blood. This receptor was identified in a man aged 25 to 40 in good health. The DNA for the CDR3 is TGTGCCAGCAGTTCCCAGGGGATTAACTATGGCTACACCTTC. It specifies CASSSQGINYGYTF.